The source of this TCR beta chain is a study of blood T cell repertoires in COVID-19. Study details: Sources were T cells, B-cell-depleted T cells, or PBMCs; the material itself was cDNA or gDNA.

Participants were aged about 18 to 100 years from 20 to 30 US areas. Symptom resolution, clearance, or two negative PCRs marked donors in Cohort 3 as recovered. Per the original data handling: By means of reference gene primer amplification, nucleated cell counts were estimated. Profiling relied on immunoSEQ multiplex PCR, and the TCRdb table lists in-frame clones only, not all of them. V and J calls plus clone size are reproduced from that table; the DNA served to infer D and trimming. The data show over 250,000 clones, with around 87% seen just once and under 5.5% held by the top ten. This clonotype originated in a woman aged 25 to 39 who had recovered from COVID-19. The specimen was PBMCs or T cells enriched from blood (not recorded which).

The DNA for the CDR3 is TGTGCCAGCAGCGTAGCCCCGGGACAGGGGCAGGGTGGCTACACCTTC. Its protein is CASSVAPGQGQGGYTF. The V call is TRBV9, the J call TRBJ1-2, with 10 bases lining up with TRBD1. This CDR3 is built from 16 residues. CDR1 SGDLS and CDR2 YYNGEE come from the germline V gene. The V gene end was trimmed by 0 bases and the J gene end by 7 bases; junction bases not matched to a gene: 9.